What follows describes a single TCR beta chain. Antigen: not known. V lost 2 bases to trimming and J lost 4 bases; unmatched junction nucleotides: 5. Germline V CDR1 and CDR2: SGHTA, FQGNSA. The CDR3 contains 14 residues. PCR primers comprised 60 Vbeta and 13 Jbeta primers. This table comes from immunoSEQ multiplex PCR, and its TCRdb copy is limited to in-frame clones, with some not included. Of about 190,000 clones detected, around 75% appear once; the ten largest clones hold approximately 2.8%. These data come from a study of cytomegalovirus exposure and HLA in healthy donors. Study background: Falling in the Caucasian-associated ancestry cluster were about 82% of approximately 410 genotyped donors.

Though probably carrying unrecorded immune exposures, donors were nominally healthy at sampling. Study-level points and caveats: Across HLA loci, a later analysis found differing TCR association rates, with DRB1 most and HLA-C fewest. The study listed roughly 160 cytomegalovirus-associated TCR beta chains.

This clonotype was obtained from a woman younger than 45 in good health and CMV-seropositive. Sequencing was performed on PBMCs. The rearrangement uses TRBV7-2 and TRBJ2-7; 7 bases agree with TRBD2. The CDR3 bases are TGTGCCAGCAGCTTAAGGCTAGCGGTTTACGAGCAGTACTTC. Encoded protein: CASSLRLAVYEQYF.